This TCR beta chain was profiled in a study of T cells in Graves' hyperthyroidism and ophthalmopathy. Study-level findings and limits: Among thyroid clonotypes expanded above 0.001, most also appeared in blood.

This clonotype was detected ten times or more. Its target is unknown. Amplified TCR beta CDR3 regions derived from RNA transcripts. TCR CDR3 regions were first amplified by RT-PCR with HTBI primers. One entry per CDR3 protein, called by TCRdb with MiXCR from the multiplex PCR reads. The data show about 400,000 distinct CDR3 sequences, roughly 14% seen once. Exclusion criteria comprised uncontrolled infection, other autoimmune disease, pregnancy or lactation. The study based diagnoses on clinical symptoms, serum thyroxine and TRAb, thyroid ultrasound and orbital computed tomography. The V segment lost 2 bases and the J segment 5 bases; nucleotides outside the gene matches: 6. The CDR3 is made up of 15 amino acids. The germline V gene has CDR1 MNHEY and CDR2 SMNVEV (reference sequence).

V gene TRBV27 combines with J gene TRBJ1-2; 9 bases map to TRBD1. The specimen was blood. This clonotype was obtained from a man aged 18-30 years with Graves' ophthalmopathy. For the CDR3, the DNA is TGTGCCAGCAGTTTACACCGGGACAGGGCTTATGGCTACACCTTC. Translating gives CASSLHRDRAYGYTF.